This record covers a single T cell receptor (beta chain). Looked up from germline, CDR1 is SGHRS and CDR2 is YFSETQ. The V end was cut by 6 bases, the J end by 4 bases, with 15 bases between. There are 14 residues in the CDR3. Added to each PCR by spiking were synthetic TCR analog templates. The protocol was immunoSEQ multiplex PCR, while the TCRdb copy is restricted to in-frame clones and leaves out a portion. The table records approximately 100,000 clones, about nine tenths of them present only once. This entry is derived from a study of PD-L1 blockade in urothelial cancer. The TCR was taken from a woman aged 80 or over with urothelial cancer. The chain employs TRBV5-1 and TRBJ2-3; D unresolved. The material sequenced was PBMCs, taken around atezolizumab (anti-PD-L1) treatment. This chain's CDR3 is CASTIGQNADTQYF. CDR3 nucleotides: TGCGCCAGCACCATTGGCCAAAACGCAGATACGCAGTATTTT.